This entry lists 24 T cell receptor beta chains sequenced from one sample in a study of OX40 agonist ivuxolimab in advanced cancers. Some clones are missing from TCRdb's copy, which holds only in-frame ones; the method was immunoSEQ multiplex PCR. The sample carries some 61,000 clones, over 80% recorded once. The material sequenced was CD4+ or CD8+ T cells sorted from blood, taken in a trial of the OX40 agonist ivuxolimab. The source of these receptors is an adult with an advanced solid tumor such as melanoma, head and neck, liver or kidney cancer.

The chain recombines TRBV18 with TRBJ2-1, with a weak D call TRBD2 (5 bases). V was trimmed by 0 bases and J by 13 bases, leaving 13 bases between them. The CDR3 has 13 amino acids. The germline V gene encodes CDR1 KGHSH and CDR2 LQKENI. CDR3 DNA sequence: TGTGCCAGCTCACCACCGGATTGGGAGCGACAGTTCTTC. The encoded protein is CASSPPDWERQFF.

V and J are TRBV5-1 and TRBJ2-7; TRBD1 or TRBD2 may be the D gene (6 bases each). The CDR3 runs to 17 residues. Germline CDR1 SGHRS, CDR2 YFSETQ. The ends were cut back, 1 base at V and 1 base at J, with 18 bases in the middle. CDR3 sequence reads: CASSLTKGGQGSYEQYF. CDR3 coding DNA: TGCGCCAGCAGCTTGACCAAGGGGGGTCAGGGTTCCTACGAGCAGTACTTC.

V and J are TRBV9 and TRBJ2-3, with D perhaps matching TRBD1 (6 bases). The length of the CDR3 is 15 residues. The V and J ends lost 5 bases and 0 bases respectively, with 13 bases between them. Looked up from germline, CDR1 is SGDLS and CDR2 is YYNGEE. The CDR3 region is CASRAQGISTDTQYF. The CDR3, as DNA: TGTGCCAGCAGGGCCCAGGGGATAAGCACAGATACGCAGTATTTT.

The rearrangement uses TRBV28 and TRBJ2-2, with 10 bases identical to TRBD1. The CDR3 totals 16 residues. Germline loops: CDR1 MDHEN, CDR2 SYDVKM. With V trimmed by 5 bases and J by 5 bases, 8 bases remained unmatched. The CDR3 DNA reads TGTGCCAGCAGTACCCACTGGACAGGGGGGACCGGGGAGCTGTTTTTT. It specifies CASSTHWTGGTGELFF.

J is TRBJ2-1 and V is TRBV27; 9 bases align to TRBD2. CDR1 is MNHEY, CDR2 SMNVEV, per germline (reference sequence). With 6 bases clipped from V and 2 bases from J, the junction kept 8 bases outside the gene matches. The CDR3 spans 16 residues. The CDR3 spells CASSKASGKPYNEQFF. Written as DNA, the CDR3 is TGTGCCAGCAGCAAAGCTAGCGGGAAGCCCTACAATGAGCAGTTCTTC.

The gene calls are TRBV6-6 and TRBJ2-2, with 10 nucleotides matching TRBD2. The trim removed 6 bases at V and 5 bases at J, leaving 6 bases unmatched. The V gene's germline CDR1 is MNHNY and CDR2 SVGAGI (reference sequence). The CDR3 has 15 amino acids. Written as DNA, the CDR3 is TGTGCCAGCAGAAGAGCGGGAGGGCCGACCGGGGAGCTGTTTTTT. Residues: CASRRAGGPTGELFF.

This chain uses TRBV28 with TRBJ1-6, with TRBD1 matching over 8 bases. With 5 bases clipped from V and 4 bases from J, the junction kept 7 bases outside the gene matches. Germline loops: CDR1 MDHEN, CDR2 SYDVKM. This CDR3 contains 16 residues. CDR3 amino acids: CASSPFGQGYNSPLHF. DNA for the CDR3: TGTGCCAGCAGTCCCTTCGGACAGGGTTATAATTCACCCCTCCACTTT. Together with reference TRBV28 and TRBJ1-6, the CDR3 gives the full variable domain: DVKVTQSSRYLVKRTGEKVFLECVQDMDHENMFWYRQDPGLGLRLIYFSYDVKMKEKGDIPEGYSVSREKKERFSLILESASTNQTSMYLCASSPFGQGYNSPLHFGNGTRLTVT.

The genes are TRBV18 and TRBJ2-7; D may correspond to TRBD1 or TRBD2 (5 bases each). The V end was cut by 3 bases, the J end by 4 bases, with 22 bases between. The CDR3 runs 17 residues. The germline V gene has CDR1 KGHSH and CDR2 LQKENI. CDR3 bases: TGTGCCAGCTCACCCTTCCCCCCGAGCGGAGAGGGGTACGAGCAGTACTTC. Its protein product is CASSPFPPSGEGYEQYF.

The chain recombines TRBV6-6 with TRBJ2-5; 9 bases line up with TRBD1. Germline CDR1 MNHNY, CDR2 SVGAGI (reference sequence). This CDR3 spans 15 amino acids. Trimming took 2 bases from V and 6 from J; bases not matched to a gene: 7. Here the CDR3 DNA reads TGTGCCAGCAGTTACGAGGGACAGGGCAGAAAGACCCAGTACTTC. This encodes CASSYEGQGRKTQYF.

The rearrangement links TRBV6-1 to TRBJ2-7; D is unclear. The CDR3 sequence is 14 residues long. The germline CDR1 and CDR2 sequences are MNHNS and SASEGT. With 2 bases removed from V and 0 bases from J, the gap between germline ends came to 8 bases. CDR3 nucleotide sequence: TGTGCCAGCAGTGAACGCAGAAACTCCTACGAGCAGTACTTC. Translation: CASSERRNSYEQYF.

CDR3 in amino acids: CAISGGGSAGSYNEQFF. For the CDR3, the DNA is TGTGCCATCAGTGGGGGCGGGAGTGCGGGCTCCTACAATGAGCAGTTCTTC. J is TRBJ2-1 and V is TRBV10-3, with 7 positions matching TRBD2. The CDR3 consists of 17 residues. With 4 bases clipped from V and 0 bases from J, the junction kept 9 bases outside the gene matches. CDR1 is ENHRY and CDR2 is SYGVKD in the germline V gene.

The CDR3 reads CASSPGLADFSTDTQYF. The CDR3 coding sequence is TGTGCCAGCTCACCAGGACTAGCGGATTTTAGCACAGATACGCAGTATTTT. This chain links TRBV18 with TRBJ2-3; 10 nucleotides match TRBD2. Trimming at V came to 2 bases and at J to 0 bases, leaving 5 bases not matched to a gene. CDR1 and CDR2 from the germline V gene are KGHSH and LQKENI. The CDR3 runs to 17 residues.

The chain has TRBV7-3 and TRBJ2-2; no clear D. CDR1 is SGHTA, CDR2 FQGTGA, per germline. Deletions cut 6 bases from V and 5 bases from J, with 10 bases between. There are 13 residues in the CDR3. The CDR3 loop reads CASSPLRTGELFF. In nucleotides, the CDR3 is TGTGCCAGCAGTCCCCTGAGGACCGGGGAGCTGTTTTTT.

The chain is built from TRBV5-8 and TRBJ2-5; D may be TRBD2 (5 bases). The CDR3 covers 13 residues. Between the trimmed V and J ends, which lost 5 bases and 4 bases, there was a span of 12 bases. Germline loops: CDR1 SGHTS, CDR2 YDEGEE. CDR3 region: CASSPGLSETQYF. CDR3 DNA sequence: TGTGCCAGCAGTCCAGGACTTTCAGAGACCCAGTACTTC.

This chain connects TRBV30 to TRBJ1-3; D is uncertain. The CDR3 runs 18 residues. Per the germline V gene, CDR1 is GTSNPN and CDR2 is SVGIG (reference sequence). The ends were cut back, 2 bases at V and 0 bases at J, with 20 bases in the middle. The DNA of the CDR3 is TGTGCCTGGAGTTCACTAGGGAGAGGCGTCAGCTCTGGAAACACCATATATTTT. Translated, it gives CAWSSLGRGVSSGNTIYF.

The chain employs TRBV5-6 and TRBJ2-1; unclear D gene. V shed 1 base and J shed 1 base, with 18 bases lying between them. Germline V CDR1 and CDR2: SGHDT, YYEEEE. The CDR3 totals 18 residues. CDR3 region: CASSLNPNTLKSYNEQFF. The CDR3 DNA reads TGTGCCAGCAGCTTGAACCCGAATACACTGAAATCCTACAATGAGCAGTTCTTC.

The chain uses TRBV6-5 and TRBJ2-7; 7 bases agree with TRBD1. Germline trimming cut 6 bases from V and 0 bases from J; bases unmatched to any gene: 8. CDR3 size: 15 residues. The germline V gene has CDR1 MNHEY and CDR2 SVGAGI. The chain's CDR3 is CASSLGQRYSYEQYF. CDR3 sequence (DNA): TGTGCCAGCAGCTTGGGACAGCGCTACTCCTACGAGCAGTACTTC.

This chain joins TRBV11-1 and TRBJ1-5; D call uncertain. CDR3 length: 18 amino acids. Trimming shortened V by 5 bases and J by 0 bases, and 20 bases separated the two germline ends. Germline V CDR1 and CDR2: SGHAT, FQDESV (reference sequence). The CDR3 nucleotides are TGTGCCAGCAGCCACCTAATGGGCTCAACAGATAGCAATCAGCCCCAGCATTTT. Translated: CASSHLMGSTDSNQPQHF.

V usage is TRBV28 and J usage is TRBJ2-1, with TRBD2 identical over 11 bases. V lost 8 bases, J lost 7 bases, and 13 bases stayed unmatched. CDR3 length: 16 residues. CDR1 and CDR2 from the germline V gene are MDHEN and SYDVKM. The CDR3 DNA sequence: TGTGCCAGCGTGACTTCCGGGACTAGCGGTAAGAATGAGCAGTTCTTC. It encodes CASVTSGTSGKNEQFF.

V and J are TRBV12-2 and TRBJ1-1. TRBV12-2 is an annotated pseudogene. The CDR3 runs to 14 residues. This CDR3 reads CASRPRGGSTEAFF. CDR3 DNA sequence: TGTGCAAGTCGCCCCCGGGGGGGAAGCACTGAAGCTTTCTTT.

This chain uses TRBV25-1 with TRBJ2-5; 12 bases are shared with TRBD2. The CDR3 is made up of 14 amino acids. CDR1 is MGHDK and CDR2 is SYGVNS in the germline V gene. V gave up 6 bases and J gave up 5 bases; unmatched junction bases: 4. CDR3 in amino acids: CASRLAGGLETQYF. CDR3 nucleotides: TGTGCCAGCAGACTAGCGGGAGGCCTTGAGACCCAGTACTTC.

The chain couples TRBV18 to TRBJ2-7, with TRBD1 matching over 8 bases. Trimming took 5 bases from V and 3 from J; bases not matched to a gene: 9. The CDR3 contains 15 residues. CDR1 and CDR2 (germline): KGHSH, LQKENI. CDR3 sequence: CASSTGQGPIYEQYF. The CDR3 bases are TGTGCCAGCTCAACCGGACAGGGCCCGATCTACGAGCAGTACTTC.

The V call is TRBV7-2, the J call TRBJ1-4; D is ambiguous. The germline V and J ends were trimmed by 1 base and 8 bases, with 8 bases remaining between them. Germline V gives CDR1 SGHTA, CDR2 FQGNSA. The CDR3 has 13 amino acids. The CDR3 protein is CASSLVSWEKLFF. For the CDR3, the DNA is TGTGCCAGCAGCTTAGTGTCGTGGGAAAAACTGTTTTTT.

This sequence joins TRBV7-9 and TRBJ2-1; the match to TRBD1 covers 8 bases. The ends lost 5 bases at V and 15 bases at J; junction bases unmatched: 18. The CDR3 totals 15 residues. Germline values: CDR1 SEHNR, CDR2 FQNEAQ (reference sequence). The CDR3 sequence: CASSPPPRTGLGRFF. The DNA of the CDR3 is TGTGCCAGCAGCCCCCCTCCCCGGACAGGGCTTGGTCGGTTCTTC.